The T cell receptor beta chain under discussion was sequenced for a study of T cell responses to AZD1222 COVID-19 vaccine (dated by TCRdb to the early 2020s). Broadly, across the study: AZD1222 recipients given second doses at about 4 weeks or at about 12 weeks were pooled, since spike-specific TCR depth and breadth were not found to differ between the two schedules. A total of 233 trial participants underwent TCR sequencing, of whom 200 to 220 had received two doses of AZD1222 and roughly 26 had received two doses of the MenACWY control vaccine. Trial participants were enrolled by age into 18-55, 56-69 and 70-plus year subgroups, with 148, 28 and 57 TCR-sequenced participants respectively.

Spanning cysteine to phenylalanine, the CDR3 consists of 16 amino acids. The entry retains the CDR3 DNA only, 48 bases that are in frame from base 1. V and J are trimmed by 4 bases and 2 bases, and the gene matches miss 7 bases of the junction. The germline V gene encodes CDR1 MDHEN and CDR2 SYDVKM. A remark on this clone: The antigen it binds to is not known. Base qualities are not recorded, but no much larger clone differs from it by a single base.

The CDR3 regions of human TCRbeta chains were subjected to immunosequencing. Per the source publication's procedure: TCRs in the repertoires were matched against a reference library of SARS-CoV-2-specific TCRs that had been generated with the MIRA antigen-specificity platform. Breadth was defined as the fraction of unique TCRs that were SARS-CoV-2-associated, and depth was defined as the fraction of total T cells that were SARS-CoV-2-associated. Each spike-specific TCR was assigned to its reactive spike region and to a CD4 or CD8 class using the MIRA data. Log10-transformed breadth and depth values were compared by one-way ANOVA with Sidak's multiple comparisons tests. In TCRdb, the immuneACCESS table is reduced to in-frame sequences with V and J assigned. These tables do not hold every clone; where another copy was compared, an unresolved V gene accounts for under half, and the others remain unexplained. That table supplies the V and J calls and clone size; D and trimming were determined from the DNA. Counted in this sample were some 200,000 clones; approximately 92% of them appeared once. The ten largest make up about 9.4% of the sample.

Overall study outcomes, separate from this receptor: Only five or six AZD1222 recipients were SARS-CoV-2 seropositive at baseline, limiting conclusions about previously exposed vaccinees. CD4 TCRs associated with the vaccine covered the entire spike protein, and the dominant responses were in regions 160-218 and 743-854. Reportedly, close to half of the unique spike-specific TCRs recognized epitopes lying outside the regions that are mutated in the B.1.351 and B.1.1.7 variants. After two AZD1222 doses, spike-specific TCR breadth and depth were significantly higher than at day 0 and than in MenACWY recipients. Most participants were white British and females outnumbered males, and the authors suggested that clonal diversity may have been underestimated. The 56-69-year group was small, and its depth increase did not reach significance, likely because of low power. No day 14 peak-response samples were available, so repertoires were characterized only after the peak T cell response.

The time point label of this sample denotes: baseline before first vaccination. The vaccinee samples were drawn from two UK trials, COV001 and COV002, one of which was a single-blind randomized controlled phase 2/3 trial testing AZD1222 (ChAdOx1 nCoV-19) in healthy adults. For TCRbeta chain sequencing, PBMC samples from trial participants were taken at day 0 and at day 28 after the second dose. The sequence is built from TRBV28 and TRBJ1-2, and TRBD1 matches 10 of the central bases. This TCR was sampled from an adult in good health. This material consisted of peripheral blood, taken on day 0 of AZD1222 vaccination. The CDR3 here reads CASSSGTGALNYGYTF. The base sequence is TGTGCCAGCAGTTCTGGGACAGGGGCTTTGAACTATGGCTACACCTTC.